Given below is one TCR beta chain in context. The antigen remains unidentified. Gene names denote mouse genes. The read ends 4 residues early relative to the CDR3; the germline J gene fills the gap. The data originate from a study of CD8+ T cells in alopecia areata. Study at large: Donor skin was harvested from roughly 6-12-month-old C3H/HeJ mice with spontaneous alopecia and grafted onto roughly 7-11-week-old female C3H/HeJ recipients. Whole-study findings and limits: Researchers report lesional scalp, most notably alopecia totalis/universalis, outstripped normal scalp in clonality. Scalp sequencing also captures normal skin's resident alphabeta T cells.

It was with CD4, CD8alpha, NKG2D, NKG2ACE and other markers that pooled cutaneous lymph node cells were sorted. RNA extraction was followed by reverse transcription into cDNA, which acted as the sequencing template. Data came from immunoSEQ multiplex PCR; TCRdb stores just in-frame clones and leaves some out. This sample has 290,000 or so clones, each found more than once. CDR1 and CDR2 from the germline V gene are MNHDT and YYDKIL. This CDR3 contains 13 residues. V lost 2 bases and J 3 bases, leaving 6 bases between the germline ends. This clonotype was sampled from a C3H/HeJ mouse with alopecia areata. The strain bears MHC haplotype H2-k. Sequenced input: CD4+ T cells sorted from a lymph node. The chain has TRBV17 and TRBJ2-5; D is ambiguous. CDR3 loop: CASSRQIQDTQYF. CDR3 bases read: TGTGCTAGCAGTAGACAGATACAAGAC.